This T cell receptor beta chain emerged from a study of T-cell reconstitution after alpha-beta-depleted transplantation in children. Germline-derived CDR1 and CDR2 are SEHNR and FQNEAQ (reference sequence). This CDR3 is built from 14 residues. Trimming removed 1 base from V and 6 bases from J, with 10 bases in between. Unique molecular identifiers featured in how the TCRbeta library was prepared. MiXCR, run by TCRdb on the PCR reads, gives a single entry per CDR3 protein. The data show tens of thousands of distinct CDR3 sequences, roughly a sixth seen once. The V call is TRBV7-9, the J call TRBJ2-1, with D uncertain. This clonotype originated in a male patient aged 2-15 years who had a stem cell transplant for acute lymphoblastic leukemia, so the T cells may come from the graft donor. The sequenced sample was PBMCs, mostly from graft donor cells, obtained 60 days after TCRalphabeta/CD19-depleted stem cell transplant. CDR3 nucleotides: TGTGCCAGCAGCTTAGACGGGCCTTCCAATGAGCAGTTCTTC. It is translated as CASSLDGPSNEQFF.